The 2 T cell receptor beta chains given below trace back to one sample, sequenced in a study of patients and donors after allogeneic stem cell transplantation. TCRdb re-called the RT-PCR reads through MiXCR, storing one row per CDR3 protein. Of approximately 250,000 distinct CDR3 sequences in the sample, over 12% are singletons; the top ten hold roughly 11%. The sample taken for sequencing was blood, either unsorted or a sorted T cell fraction (not recorded which). Source of these receptors: a human donor who was either an allogeneic HSCT recipient or a stem cell or donor lymphocyte infusion donor (not recorded which). It is not recorded whose cells these are; they may come from a transplant donor.

V usage is TRBV19 and J usage is TRBJ1-5; TRBD1 might be the D (5 bases). The CDR3 length is 14 residues. Germline lookup yields CDR1 LNHDA and CDR2 SQIVND (reference sequence). Trimming took 8 bases from V and 5 from J, leaving 16 bases between them. CDR3 region: CASSPGRGDQPQHF. CDR3 DNA sequence: TGTGCCAGTTCCCCGGGGAGGGGTGATCAGCCCCAGCATTTT.

In this sample, this clonotype turned up many times. The genes are TRBV28 and TRBJ2-7; 11 nucleotides line up with TRBD1. From germline, CDR1 is MDHEN and CDR2 SYDVKM. This CDR3 is 17 amino acids long. J was trimmed by 2 bases and V by 7 bases; bases with no gene match: 13. For the CDR3, the DNA is TGTGCCAGCACCTGGGACAGGGGGTCGTCGGGTACCTACGAGCAGTACTTC. This sequence encodes CASTWDRGSSGTYEQYF.